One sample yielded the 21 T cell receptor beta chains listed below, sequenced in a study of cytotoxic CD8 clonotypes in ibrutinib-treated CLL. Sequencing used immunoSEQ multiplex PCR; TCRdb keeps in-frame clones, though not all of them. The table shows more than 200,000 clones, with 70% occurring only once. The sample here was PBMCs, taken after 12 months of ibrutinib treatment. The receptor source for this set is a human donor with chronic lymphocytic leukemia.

In DNA, the CDR3 is TGTGCCAGCAGGACTAGCCCGGGACATCTGGAGACCCAGTACTTC. Translated, it gives CASRTSPGHLETQYF. The rearrangement links TRBV2 to TRBJ2-5, with a possible D match to TRBD2 (7 bases). CDR1 and CDR2 from the germline V gene are SNHLY and FYNNEI. The CDR3 spans 15 residues. The V gene lost 6 bases and the J gene lost 5 bases, with 19 bases spanning the gap.

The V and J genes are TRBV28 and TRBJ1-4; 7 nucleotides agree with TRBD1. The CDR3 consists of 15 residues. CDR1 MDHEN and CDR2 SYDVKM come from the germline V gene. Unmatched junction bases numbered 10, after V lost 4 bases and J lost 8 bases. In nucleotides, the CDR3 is TGTGCCAGCAGTTCCTTGACAGGGTCTACGGAAAAACTGTTTTTT. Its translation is CASSSLTGSTEKLFF.

CDR3 nucleotides: TGCAGCGGAAGCAACAGGGTGGGTGGGAACTATGGCTACACCTTC. It codes for CSGSNRVGGNYGYTF. V and J are TRBV29-1 and TRBJ1-2; maybe TRBD1 (6 bases). V lost 7 bases, J lost 2 bases, and 20 bases lay in between. The CDR3 is 15 amino acids. Germline lookup yields CDR1 SQVTM and CDR2 ANQGSEA. The complete variable domain, with remaining parts taken from reference TRBV29-1 and TRBJ1-2, reads SAVISQKPSRDICQRGTSLTIQCQVDSQVTMMFWYRQQPGQSLTLIATANQGSEATYESGFVIDKFPISRPNLTFSTLTVSNMSPEDSSIYLCSGSNRVGGNYGYTFGSGTRLTVV.

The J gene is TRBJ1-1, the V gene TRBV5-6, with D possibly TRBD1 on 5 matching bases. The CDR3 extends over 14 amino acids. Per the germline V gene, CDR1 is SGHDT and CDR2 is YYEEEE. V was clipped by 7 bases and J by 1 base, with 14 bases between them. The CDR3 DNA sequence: TGTGCCAGCTTGGGGAGGGGAAGGAACACTGAAGCTTTCTTT. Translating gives CASLGRGRNTEAFF.

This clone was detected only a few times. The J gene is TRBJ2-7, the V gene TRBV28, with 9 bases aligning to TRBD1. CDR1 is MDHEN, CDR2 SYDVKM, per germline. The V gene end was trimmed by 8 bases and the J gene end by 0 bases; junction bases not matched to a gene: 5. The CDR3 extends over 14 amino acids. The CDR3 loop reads CASDTGGPSYEQYF. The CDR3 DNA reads TGTGCCAGCGACACAGGGGGCCCCTCCTACGAGCAGTACTTC.

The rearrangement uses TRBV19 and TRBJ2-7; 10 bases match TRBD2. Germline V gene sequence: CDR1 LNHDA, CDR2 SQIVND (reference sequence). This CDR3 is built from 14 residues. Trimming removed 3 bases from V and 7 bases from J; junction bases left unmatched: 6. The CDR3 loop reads CASSMLAGADEQYF. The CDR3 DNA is TGTGCCAGTAGTATGCTAGCGGGAGCAGATGAGCAGTACTTC.

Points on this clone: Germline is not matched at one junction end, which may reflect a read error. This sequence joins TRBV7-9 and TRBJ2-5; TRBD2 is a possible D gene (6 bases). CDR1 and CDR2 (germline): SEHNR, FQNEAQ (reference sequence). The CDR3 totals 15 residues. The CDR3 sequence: CASSQDREGRQTQYF. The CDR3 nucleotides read TGCGCCAGCAGCCAAGATCGGGAAGGGAGGCAGACCCAGTACTTC.

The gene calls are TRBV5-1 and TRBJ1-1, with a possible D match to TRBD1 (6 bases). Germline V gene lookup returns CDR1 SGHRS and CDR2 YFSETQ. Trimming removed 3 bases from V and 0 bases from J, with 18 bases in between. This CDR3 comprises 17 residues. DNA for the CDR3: TGCGCCAGCAGCTCCTCCCTAAGGACAGATATGAACACTGAAGCTTTCTTT. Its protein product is CASSSSLRTDMNTEAFF.

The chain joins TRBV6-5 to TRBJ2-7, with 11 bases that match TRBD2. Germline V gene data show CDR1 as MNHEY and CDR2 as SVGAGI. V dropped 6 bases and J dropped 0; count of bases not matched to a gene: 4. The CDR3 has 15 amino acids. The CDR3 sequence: CASRGGTSGSYEQYF. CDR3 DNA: TGTGCCAGCAGGGGCGGGACTAGCGGCTCCTACGAGCAGTACTTC.

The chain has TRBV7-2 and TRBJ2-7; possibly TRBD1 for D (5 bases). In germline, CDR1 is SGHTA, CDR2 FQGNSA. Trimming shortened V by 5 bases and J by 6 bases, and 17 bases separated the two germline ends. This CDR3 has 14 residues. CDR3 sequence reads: CASSEGAGLGEQYF. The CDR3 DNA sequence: TGTGCCAGCAGCGAAGGGGCCGGTTTGGGCGAGCAGTACTTC.

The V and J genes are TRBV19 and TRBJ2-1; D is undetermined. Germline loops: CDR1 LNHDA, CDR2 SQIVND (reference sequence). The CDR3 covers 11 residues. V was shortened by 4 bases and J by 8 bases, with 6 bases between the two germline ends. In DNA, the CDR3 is TGTGCCAGTAGTAATTTGTATGAGCAGTTCTTC. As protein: CASSNLYEQFF.

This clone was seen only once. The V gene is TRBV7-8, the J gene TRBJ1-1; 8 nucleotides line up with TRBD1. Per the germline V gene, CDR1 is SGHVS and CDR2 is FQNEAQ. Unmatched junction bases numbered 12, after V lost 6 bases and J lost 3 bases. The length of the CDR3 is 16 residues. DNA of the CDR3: TGTGCCAGCAGACGGACAGGGCTTGATAGGTACACTGAAGCTTTCTTT. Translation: CASRRTGLDRYTEAFF.

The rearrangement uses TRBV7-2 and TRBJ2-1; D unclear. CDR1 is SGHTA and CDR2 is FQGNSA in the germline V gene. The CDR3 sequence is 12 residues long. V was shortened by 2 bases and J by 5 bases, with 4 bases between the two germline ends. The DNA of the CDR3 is TGTGCCAGCAGCTTAAATAACAATGAGCAGTTCTTC. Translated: CASSLNNNEQFF.

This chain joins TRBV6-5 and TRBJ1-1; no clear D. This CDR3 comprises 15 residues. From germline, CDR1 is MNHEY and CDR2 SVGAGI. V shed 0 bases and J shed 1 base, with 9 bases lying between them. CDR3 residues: CASSYSSSPNTEAFF. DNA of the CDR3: TGTGCCAGCAGTTACTCGAGCAGCCCGAACACTGAAGCTTTCTTT.

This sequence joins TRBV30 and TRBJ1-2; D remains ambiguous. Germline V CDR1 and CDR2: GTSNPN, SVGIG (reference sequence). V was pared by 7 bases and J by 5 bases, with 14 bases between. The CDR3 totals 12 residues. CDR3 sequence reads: CASNHPIYGYTF. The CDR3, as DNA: TGTGCCTCCAACCACCCGATTTATGGCTACACCTTC.

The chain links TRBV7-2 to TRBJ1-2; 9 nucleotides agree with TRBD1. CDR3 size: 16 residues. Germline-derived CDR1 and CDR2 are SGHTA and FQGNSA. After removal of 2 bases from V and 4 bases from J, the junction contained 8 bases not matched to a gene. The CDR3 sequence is CASSLRGDRAPYGYTF. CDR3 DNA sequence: TGTGCCAGCAGCTTACGGGGGGACAGGGCGCCCTATGGCTACACCTTC.

CDR3 nucleotides: TGCAGCGTTGAAGTAAGCGGAGGAAGCGCCGGGGAGCTGTTTTTT. Amino acids: CSVEVSGGSAGELFF. The chain carries TRBV29-1 and TRBJ2-2; D is possibly TRBD2 (5 bases). V lost 1 base and J 6 bases, leaving 15 bases between the germline ends. This CDR3 is 15 amino acids long. The germline gives CDR1 SQVTM, CDR2 ANQGSEA.

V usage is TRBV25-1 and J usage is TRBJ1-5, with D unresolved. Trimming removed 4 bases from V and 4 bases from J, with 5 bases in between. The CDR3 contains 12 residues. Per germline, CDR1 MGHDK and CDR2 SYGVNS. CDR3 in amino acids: CASSAPNQPQHF. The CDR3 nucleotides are TGTGCCAGCAGTGCACCGAATCAGCCCCAGCATTTT.

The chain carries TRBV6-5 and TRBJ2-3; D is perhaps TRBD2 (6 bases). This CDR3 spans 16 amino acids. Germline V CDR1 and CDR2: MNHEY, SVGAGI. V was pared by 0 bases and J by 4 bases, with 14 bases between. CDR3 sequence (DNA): TGTGCCAGCAGTTACTCGAGTATGGGGGAGGCAGATACGCAGTATTTT. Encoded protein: CASSYSSMGEADTQYF.

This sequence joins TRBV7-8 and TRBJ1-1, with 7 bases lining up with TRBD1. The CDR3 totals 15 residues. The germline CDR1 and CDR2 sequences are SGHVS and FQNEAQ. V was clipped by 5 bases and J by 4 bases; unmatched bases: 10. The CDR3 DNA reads TGTGCCAGCAGCGGGGACAGTTCCCCGGGCACTGAAGCTTTCTTT. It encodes CASSGDSSPGTEAFF.

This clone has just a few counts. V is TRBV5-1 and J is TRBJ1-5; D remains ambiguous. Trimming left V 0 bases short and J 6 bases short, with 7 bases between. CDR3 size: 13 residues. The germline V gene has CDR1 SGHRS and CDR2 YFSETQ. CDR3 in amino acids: CASSLVVGQPQHF. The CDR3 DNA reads TGCGCCAGCAGCTTGGTGGTCGGTCAGCCCCAGCATTTT.